These T cell receptor beta chains were read from a single sample in a study of T cell changes during pregnancy in multiple sclerosis. The table came from immunoSEQ multiplex PCR; TCRdb's copy has only in-frame clones and leaves some out. Of 45,000 to 60,000 clones listed, 92% are singletons. The source material was CD4+ T cells from peripheral blood mononuclear cells, sampled in the second trimester of pregnancy. The origin of the receptors is a female donor with multiple sclerosis, enrolled in a pregnancy study. CDR3s include the opening cysteine and the closing phenylalanine or tryptophan. D genes are given only for firm matches. Clone size appears in some rows only: once, few, many, or a class for an expanded clone.

j_call d_call v_call clone_size cdr3_aa cdr3_nt
TRBJ2-7 NA TRBV19 once CASSSSRGSAYYEQYF TGTGCCAGTAGTTCCTCTAGGGGGTCGGCTTACTACGAGCAGTACTTC
TRBJ2-2 TRBD1 TRBV5-1 NA CASSLQGTGELFF TGCGCCAGCAGCCTACAGGGGACCGGGGAGCTGTTTTTT
TRBJ2-3 TRBD2 TRBV6-5 NA CASSYNGGRTDTQYF TGTGCCAGCAGTTATAACGGGGGGAGAACAGATACGCAGTATTTT
TRBJ1-4 TRBD1 TRBV28 NA CASSSLWGQGSEKLFF TGTGCCAGCAGTTCCCTGTGGGGACAGGGAAGCGAAAAACTGTTTTTT
TRBJ1-1 NA TRBV27 NA CASSSTLQTGPFNTEAFF TGTGCCAGCAGCTCCACCCTTCAGACAGGTCCGTTTAACACTGAAGCTTTCTTT
TRBJ2-1 TRBD2 TRBV2 NA CASSGTGGLNEQFF TGTGCCAGCTCGGGGACGGGGGGGCTCAATGAGCAGTTCTTC
TRBJ1-1 NA TRBV7-7 NA CASSKDMNTEAFF TGTGCCAGCAGCAAGGACATGAACACTGAAGCTTTCTTT
TRBJ1-1 TRBD1 TRBV6-1 NA CASSEDRGRTEAFF TGTGCCAGCAGCGAGGACAGGGGTAGGACTGAAGCTTTCTTT
TRBJ1-2 TRBD1 TRBV6-6 NA CASSYSGGGQGYGYTF TGTGCCAGCAGTTACTCCGGAGGGGGACAGGGCTATGGCTACACCTTC
TRBJ2-7 TRBD1 TRBV7-8 NA CASSQGDLPYEQYF TGTGCCAGCTCCCAGGGGGATCTACCCTACGAGCAGTACTTC
TRBJ2-7 TRBD1 TRBV5-1 NA CASSLAISAGTGIRDEQYF TGCGCCAGCAGCTTGGCCATATCTGCCGGGACAGGGATCAGGGACGAGCAGTACTTC
TRBJ1-2 NA TRBV7-9 NA CASRQDSNYGYTF TGTGCCAGCCGACAGGACAGCAACTATGGCTACACCTTC
TRBJ2-7 TRBD1 TRBV28 once CASRLTGGSYEQYF TGTGCCAGCAGGCTCACAGGGGGGTCCTACGAGCAGTACTTC
TRBJ1-2 TRBD1 TRBV9 once CASSAYLDRVSYGYTF TGTGCCAGCAGCGCGTATTTAGACAGGGTATCCTATGGCTACACCTTC
TRBJ1-1 NA TRBV7-6 NA CASSRQPFTEAFF TGTGCCAGCAGTCGACAACCTTTCACTGAAGCTTTCTTT
TRBJ1-3 NA TRBV7-8 NA CASSLPGAGNSGNTIYF TGTGCCAGCAGCTTACCAGGGGCCGGTAATTCTGGAAACACCATATATTTT
TRBJ1-5 NA TRBV30 NA CAAEGPGQPQHF TGTGCGGCGGAGGGCCCAGGTCAGCCCCAGCATTTT
TRBJ1-1 NA TRBV5-1 NA CASSLGDSNTEAFF TGCGCCAGCAGCTTGGGGGACTCGAACACTGAAGCTTTCTTT
TRBJ2-3 TRBD1 TRBV9 once CASSEGTGVTQYF TGTGCCAGCAGCGAGGGGACAGGGGTAACGCAGTATTTT
TRBJ2-1 TRBD2 TRBV7-3 NA CASSLTGLAADEQFF TGTGCCAGCAGCTTAACGGGACTAGCAGCCGATGAGCAGTTCTTC
TRBJ2-5 NA TRBV19 NA CASSPGTAYLQETQYF TGTGCCAGTTCCCCCGGGACTGCCTACCTCCAAGAGACCCAGTACTTC
TRBJ1-5 NA TRBV18 NA CASSPYPGDQPQHF TGTGCCAGCTCACCCTATCCAGGGGATCAGCCCCAGCATTTT
TRBJ2-3 NA TRBV30 NA CAWSVLWSTQYF TGTGCCTGGAGTGTACTCTGGAGTACGCAGTATTTT
TRBJ1-5 TRBD1 TRBV29-1 NA CSVADRGQGQPQHF TGCAGCGTCGCCGACAGGGGGCAAGGTCAGCCCCAGCATTTT
TRBJ2-3 TRBD2 TRBV6-1 NA CASSGLAGVTDTQYF TGTGCCAGCAGTGGACTAGCGGGGGTTACAGATACGCAGTATTTT
TRBJ1-5 NA TRBV6-1 NA CASSEVAGQPYSNQPQHF TGTGCCAGCAGTGAAGTAGCAGGGCAACCCTATAGCAATCAGCCCCAGCATTTT
TRBJ1-4 TRBD1 TRBV9 NA CASSLRTGKGEKLFF TGTGCCAGCAGCTTAAGGACAGGGAAGGGTGAAAAACTGTTTTTT
TRBJ2-2 NA TRBV14 NA CASSQRLGDTGELFF TGTGCCAGCAGCCAAAGGTTAGGGGACACCGGGGAGCTGTTTTTT
TRBJ2-7 TRBD1 TRBV6-6 NA CASSLTGTVGSEQYF TGTGCCAGCAGTCTGACCGGGACAGTCGGGTCCGAGCAGTACTTC
TRBJ2-7 NA TRBV30 once CALTSGGSYEQYF TGTGCCTTAACGTCCGGGGGCTCCTACGAGCAGTACTTC
TRBJ2-7 TRBD1 TRBV2 NA CASSVDRVGEQYF TGTGCCAGCAGTGTGGACAGGGTAGGCGAGCAGTACTTC
TRBJ2-1 TRBD2 TRBV28 NA CASSGLLAGIRGDNEQFF TGTGCCAGCAGTGGTCTTCTAGCGGGTATTCGAGGGGACAATGAGCAGTTCTTC
TRBJ2-2 TRBD2 TRBV2 NA CASTPLAGGGGELFF TGTGCCAGCACACCACTAGCGGGAGGGGGCGGGGAGCTGTTTTTT
TRBJ2-3 TRBD2 TRBV9 NA CASSVASGGAYTQYF TGTGCCAGCAGCGTAGCTAGCGGGGGGGCTTATACGCAGTATTTT
TRBJ2-1 NA TRBV7-2 NA CASSFWDSFGNEQFF TGTGCCAGCAGCTTTTGGGACTCGTTCGGGAATGAGCAGTTCTTC
TRBJ2-5 NA TRBV7-2 NA CASSLEGGRAPETQYF TGTGCCAGCAGCTTAGAAGGGGGGAGGGCCCCAGAGACCCAGTACTTC
TRBJ2-1 NA TRBV10-3 NA CAISGSGLYNNEQFF TGTGCCATCAGTGGATCGGGACTTTATAACAATGAGCAGTTCTTC
TRBJ2-7 NA TRBV11-2 NA CASSLGSGGSYEQYF TGTGCCAGCAGCTTAGGTTCTGGCGGATCCTACGAGCAGTACTTC
TRBJ1-4 TRBD1 TRBV30 NA CARSDRGRTEKLFF TGTGCCAGATCCGACAGGGGCCGCACCGAAAAACTGTTTTTT
TRBJ1-4 NA TRBV4-2 NA CASSQGVPNPGEKLFF TGTGCCAGCAGCCAAGGGGTGCCCAACCCAGGGGAAAAACTGTTTTTT
TRBJ2-7 TRBD1 TRBV7-9 NA CASSNTGGEQYF TGTGCCAGCAGCAACACAGGGGGGGAGCAGTACTTC
TRBJ1-1 TRBD1 TRBV11-2 NA CASSLGATGGTEAFF TGTGCCAGCAGCTTAGGGGCAACAGGGGGCACTGAAGCTTTCTTT
TRBJ1-1 TRBD1 TRBV7-2 once CASSSPPSDRGQAFF TGTGCCAGCAGCTCTCCCCCTTCTGACAGGGGGCAAGCTTTCTTT
TRBJ1-1 NA TRBV25-1 NA CASSVGQNTEAFF TGTGCCAGCAGTGTGGGGCAGAACACTGAAGCTTTCTTT
TRBJ2-1 TRBD2 TRBV4-1 NA CASSRAGGAFGEQFF TGCGCCAGCAGCCGAGCGGGGGGGGCCTTCGGTGAGCAGTTCTTC
TRBJ2-5 TRBD1 TRBV15 once CATSRDRGTGQETQYF TGTGCCACCAGCAGAGATAGGGGGACAGGCCAAGAGACCCAGTACTTC
TRBJ1-5 NA TRBV6-1 NA CASSEAGGSNQPQHF TGTGCCAGCAGTGAAGCTGGGGGGAGCAATCAGCCCCAGCATTTT
TRBJ1-4 NA TRBV25-1 NA CASSEEGRTNEKLFF TGTGCCAGCAGTGAGGAGGGGCGGACTAATGAAAAACTGTTTTTT
TRBJ1-2 NA TRBV21-1 few CASSKEQRLNYGYTF TGTGCCAGCAGCAAAGAGCAGCGGCTTAACTATGGCTACACCTTC
TRBJ1-2 NA TRBV6-5 NA CASSRSGGASGYTF TGTGCCAGCAGTCGCTCGGGGGGGGCGTCTGGCTACACCTTC
TRBJ1-3 NA TRBV9 NA CASSVGGGRDNMYF TGTGCCAGCAGCGTAGGAGGGGGACGGGACAACATGTATTTT
TRBJ2-5 TRBD1 TRBV30 NA CAWSPQGVETQYF TGTGCCTGGAGTCCGCAGGGGGTTGAGACCCAGTACTTC
TRBJ2-7 NA TRBV7-8 NA CASSEGYEQYF TGTGCCAGCAGCGAGGGTTACGAGCAGTACTTC
TRBJ2-5 TRBD2 TRBV19 NA CASSPTSSETQYF TGTGCCAGTAGTCCGACTAGCTCGGAGACCCAGTACTTC
TRBJ2-1 TRBD2 TRBV10-2 NA CASGAGAYNEQFF TGCGCCAGCGGGGCGGGAGCTTACAATGAGCAGTTCTTC
TRBJ2-2 TRBD2 TRBV7-6 NA CASSLAAGDTGELFF TGTGCCAGCAGCTTAGCGGCGGGAGACACCGGGGAGCTGTTTTTT